This T cell receptor beta chain was profiled in a study of cytomegalovirus exposure and HLA in healthy donors. Study-level findings and limits: Exclusion applied to some V segments, including TRBV6-2 and TRBV6-3, as they were indistinguishable. Rates of TCR association differed by HLA locus in a later analysis, with DRB1 highest and HLA-C lowest.

60 Vbeta and 13 Jbeta primers were used in PCR. The assay was immunoSEQ multiplex PCR, and TCRdb's table has in-frame clones only and misses some. The repertoire holds about 180,000 clones, with about 80% as singletons. The germline V gene has CDR1 MDHEN and CDR2 SYDVKM. The V end lost 6 bases, the J end lost 5 bases, and 11 bases lay between the germline ends. The CDR3 totals 13 residues. This clone was recorded once. Its antigen is unidentified. This rearrangement joins TRBV28 to TRBJ2-1; no reliable D call. The source material was PBMCs. This receptor was taken from a woman in her fifties or sixties in good health and CMV-seronegative. CDR3: CASRIQLNNEQFF. CDR3 in DNA: TGTGCCAGCAGAATACAGCTTAACAATGAGCAGTTCTTC.